The clone carrying this TCR beta chain was observed a few times. Its target is unknown. The CDR3 is made up of 12 amino acids. The V end lost 1 base, the J end lost 7 bases, and 7 bases lay between the germline ends. The data were taken from a study of human T cells and chemical hapten exposure. Study-wide findings and caveats: The study found that DPC sensitization did not change TCRs above 1 in 1000 frequency. Large CDR3 similarity clusters arose significantly more often from expanded TCRs than from controls.

Time point meaning: pre-sensitization, week 0. As to treatment: therapeutic diphenylcyclopropenone sensitization with weekly scalp DPC. Single cDNA molecules in the library carried unique molecular identifiers attached during preparation. A single record per CDR3 protein comes from TCRdb applying MiXCR to the RACE reads. The sample includes around 250,000 distinct CDR3 sequences, over 8% of them seen just once. This chain uses TRBV12-3 or TRBV12-4 with TRBJ2-5, with D tentatively TRBD1 (5 bases). The origin of this receptor is a woman aged 40 to 49 with alopecia areata. Some clones in this sample may be carry-over from other donors' samples. The sample here was whole blood, taken in connection with sensitization to the hapten diphenylcyclopropenone (DPC). CDR3 loop: CASSLDQGTQYF. The CDR3 DNA reads TGTGCCAGCAGTTTAGATCAGGGGACCCAGTACTTC.